The rows below give T cell receptor beta chains drawn from one sample of a study of blood T cell repertoires in COVID-19. TCRdb keeps only in-frame clones here, not all; method: immunoSEQ multiplex PCR. The sample contains under 400,000 clones, almost 90% of which appear only once. Sequencing was done on a sample of peripheral blood. The receptor source for this set is a man aged 18 to 29 with active or convalescent COVID-19. The CDR3 runs from the conserved cysteine through the conserved F or W. Each record gives: CDR3 length, clone size, J gene, V gene, D gene, CDR3 protein, CDR3 DNA. The D gene is left open where the match is weak. Only part of the rows carry a size: once, few, many, or a class if the clone is expanded.

>11|NA|TRBJ1-2|TRBV4-1|NA
CASRQGSGYTF
TGCGCCAGCAGGCAGGGGTCTGGCTACACCTTC
>13|NA|TRBJ2-7|TRBV2|TRBD1
CASSETGVYEQYF
TGTGCCAGCAGTGAAACAGGGGTCTACGAGCAGTACTTC
>12|NA|TRBJ1-5|TRBV12-3/TRBV12-4|NA
CASSNGGQPQHF
TGTGCCAGCAGTAACGGGGGGCAGCCCCAGCATTTT
>15|NA|TRBJ2-3|TRBV4-3|NA
CASSQDLATLYTQYF
TGCGCCAGCAGCCAAGACCTGGCGACTCTTTATACGCAGTATTTT
>14|NA|TRBJ1-4|TRBV2|TRBD1
CASSLGTGIEKLFF
TGTGCCAGCAGTTTGGGGACAGGGATTGAAAAACTGTTTTTT
>12|NA|TRBJ2-3|TRBV30|NA
CAWSGPTDTQYF
TGTGCCTGGAGTGGGCCCACAGATACGCAGTATTTT
>15|NA|TRBJ2-1|TRBV5-6|TRBD2
CASSQVGTSPNEQFF
TGTGCCAGCAGCCAAGTAGGGACTAGTCCCAATGAGCAGTTCTTC
>18|NA|TRBJ2-2|TRBV5-5|NA
CASSSGRGVFANTGELFF
TGTGCCAGCAGCTCTGGACGGGGAGTGTTCGCGAACACCGGGGAGCTGTTTTTT
>17|NA|TRBJ1-2|TRBV3-1/TRBV3-2|TRBD1
CASSQFQRGDRNYGYTF
TGTGCCAGCAGCCAATTCCAGAGGGGGGACAGGAACTATGGCTACACCTTC
>15|NA|TRBJ2-5|TRBV11-2|TRBD1
CASSPWDRGQETQYF
TGTGCCAGCAGCCCTTGGGACAGGGGGCAAGAGACCCAGTACTTC
>13|NA|TRBJ2-5|TRBV7-9|NA
CASSSGIQETQYF
TGTGCCAGCAGCTCAGGGATTCAAGAGACCCAGTACTTC
>13|NA|TRBJ2-4|TRBV27|TRBD1
CASSRQGRGIQYF
TGTGCCAGCAGCCGACAGGGAAGGGGCATTCAGTACTTC
>13|NA|TRBJ2-6|TRBV6-5|NA
CASSRQGPDVLTF
TGTGCCAGCAGCCGTCAGGGGCCCGACGTCCTGACTTTC
>15|NA|TRBJ2-7|TRBV5-1|NA
CASSLEGTRTYEQYF
TGCGCCAGCAGCTTGGAAGGGACACGAACCTACGAGCAGTACTTC
>13|NA|TRBJ1-2|TRBV28|TRBD1
CASRDRGFAGYTF
TGTGCCAGCCGAGACAGGGGTTTTGCGGGCTACACCTTC
>11|NA|TRBJ1-4|TRBV20-1|NA
CSARANEKLFF
TGCAGTGCACGGGCTAATGAAAAACTGTTTTTT
>17|once|TRBJ2-1|TRBV7-9|TRBD1
CASSIRTSTGGWDEQFF
TGTGCCAGCAGCATCAGGACGTCGACAGGGGGCTGGGATGAGCAGTTCTTC
>14|NA|TRBJ2-5|TRBV7-3|NA
CASSLHRDQETQYF
TGTGCCAGCAGCTTACACCGGGACCAAGAGACCCAGTACTTC
>13|NA|TRBJ1-1|TRBV12-3/TRBV12-4|TRBD1
CASSLIQGAEAFF
TGTGCCAGCAGTTTAATACAGGGGGCTGAAGCTTTCTTT
>15|NA|TRBJ1-1|TRBV11-1|TRBD1
CASSLYGQGNTEAFF
TGTGCCAGCAGTCTCTACGGACAGGGGAACACTGAAGCTTTCTTT
>15|NA|TRBJ2-2|TRBV5-6|TRBD2
CASSLLAGGTGELFF
TGTGCCAGCAGCTTGCTTGCGGGGGGAACCGGGGAGCTGTTTTTT
>18|NA|TRBJ1-5|TRBV19|TRBD1
CASSMGDRGPRGNQPQHF
TGTGCCAGTAGTATGGGTGACAGGGGGCCCCGGGGCAATCAGCCCCAGCATTTT
>16|NA|TRBJ2-6|TRBV7-3|NA
CASSPGTTRGANVLTF
TGTGCCAGCAGCCCTGGGACGACCCGGGGGGCCAACGTGCTGACTTTC
>13|once|TRBJ1-2|TRBV2|NA
CASSPSSNYGYTF
TGTGCCAGCAGCCCTTCAAGCAACTATGGCTACACCTTC
>17|NA|TRBJ2-5|TRBV11-2|NA
CASSLRAGSWGQETQYF
TGTGCCAGCAGCTTACGCGCGGGATCGTGGGGCCAAGAGACCCAGTACTTC
>14|NA|TRBJ1-2|TRBV3-1/TRBV3-2|NA
CASSRSTGSGGYTF
TGTGCCAGCAGCCGATCGACGGGATCCGGAGGCTACACCTTC
>16|NA|TRBJ1-2|TRBV7-8|NA
CASSLVGGLLNYGYTF
TGTGCCAGCAGCTTAGTCGGCGGACTTCTGAACTATGGCTACACCTTC
>16|few|TRBJ1-4|TRBV5-5|NA
CASSFKRQTTNEKLFF
TGTGCCAGCAGCTTTAAGAGACAAACAACTAATGAAAAACTGTTTTTT
>17|NA|TRBJ1-6|TRBV4-1|NA
CASSQDTGSSYNSPLHF
TGCGCCAGCAGCCAAGATACAGGGAGCTCCTATAATTCACCCCTCCACTTT
>14|NA|TRBJ1-2|TRBV6-2/TRBV6-3|NA
CASSYDSLGYGYTF
TGTGCCAGCAGTTACGACTCCTTGGGCTATGGCTACACCTTC
>17|NA|TRBJ2-3|TRBV11-3|TRBD2
CASSSSGRPLYTDTQYF
TGTGCCAGCAGCTCTAGCGGGAGGCCCCTCTACACAGATACGCAGTATTTT
>13|NA|TRBJ2-5|TRBV2|TRBD1
CASSNTGAETQYF
TGTGCCAGCAGCAATACAGGGGCAGAGACCCAGTACTTC
>16|once|TRBJ1-5|TRBV28|NA
CASSSAPDSTNQPQHF
TGTGCCAGCAGTTCTGCCCCGGACAGTACTAATCAGCCCCAGCATTTT
>18|NA|TRBJ2-2|TRBV2|NA
CASSSSLRQRDNTGELFF
TGTGCTAGCAGTTCTTCCTTGCGACAGCGCGATAACACCGGGGAGCTGTTTTTT
>13|NA|TRBJ1-2|TRBV28|TRBD1
CASSSGGTYGYTF
TGTGCCAGCAGTTCAGGGGGCACCTATGGCTACACCTTC
>14|NA|TRBJ2-5|TRBV11-3|TRBD2
CASSLAGGQETQYF
TGTGCCAGCAGCTTAGCGGGGGGGCAAGAGACCCAGTACTTC
>16|once|TRBJ2-7|TRBV9|NA
CASSVVPEGEFNEQYF
TGTGCCAGCAGCGTAGTACCCGAGGGGGAATTTAACGAGCAGTACTTC
>14|NA|TRBJ1-1|TRBV6-5|TRBD1
CASSPRQGSTEAFF
TGTGCCAGCAGTCCTCGACAGGGGTCCACTGAAGCTTTCTTT
>16|few|TRBJ2-1|TRBV5-1|TRBD1
CASSLGDRGSYNEQFF
TGCGCCAGCAGCTTGGGGGACAGGGGCTCCTACAATGAGCAGTTCTTC
>15|NA|TRBJ1-1|TRBV19|TRBD1
CASSIGDRGLTEAFF
TGTGCCAGTAGTATAGGGGACAGGGGGCTAACTGAAGCTTTCTTT
>15|NA|TRBJ2-2|TRBV6-5|TRBD1
CASSKDRTLPRLLFF
TGTGCCAGCAGTAAGGACAGGACACTCCCTCGGTTGCTGTTTTTT
>16|NA|TRBJ2-3|TRBV19|TRBD1
CASSSPDRGRADTQYF
TGTGCCAGTAGTTCGCCCGACAGGGGGCGTGCAGATACGCAGTATTTT
>17|few|TRBJ1-2|TRBV4-1|TRBD1
CASSQDEGQDLGYGYTF
TGCGCCAGCAGCCAAGATGAGGGACAGGATCTCGGCTATGGCTACACCTTC
>17|NA|TRBJ2-2|TRBV4-2|TRBD2
CASEPGELAGLTGELFF
TGTGCCAGTGAGCCAGGTGAGCTAGCGGGCCTCACCGGGGAGCTGTTTTTT
>14|NA|TRBJ1-2|TRBV6-5|NA
CASSTGRGSYGYTF
TGTGCCAGCAGTACAGGGAGGGGGAGCTATGGCTACACCTTC
>17|NA|TRBJ1-1|TRBV7-7|NA
CASSPYEVGFMNTEAFF
TGTGCTAGCAGTCCCTATGAGGTTGGGTTCATGAACACTGAAGCTTTCTTT
>13|NA|TRBJ2-7|TRBV2|TRBD1
CASSFQGAGEQYF
TGTGCCAGCAGCTTCCAGGGGGCCGGCGAGCAGTACTTC
>14|NA|TRBJ2-7|TRBV18|NA
CASSPEQPSYEQYF
TGTGCCAGCTCACCAGAACAACCTTCCTACGAGCAGTACTTC